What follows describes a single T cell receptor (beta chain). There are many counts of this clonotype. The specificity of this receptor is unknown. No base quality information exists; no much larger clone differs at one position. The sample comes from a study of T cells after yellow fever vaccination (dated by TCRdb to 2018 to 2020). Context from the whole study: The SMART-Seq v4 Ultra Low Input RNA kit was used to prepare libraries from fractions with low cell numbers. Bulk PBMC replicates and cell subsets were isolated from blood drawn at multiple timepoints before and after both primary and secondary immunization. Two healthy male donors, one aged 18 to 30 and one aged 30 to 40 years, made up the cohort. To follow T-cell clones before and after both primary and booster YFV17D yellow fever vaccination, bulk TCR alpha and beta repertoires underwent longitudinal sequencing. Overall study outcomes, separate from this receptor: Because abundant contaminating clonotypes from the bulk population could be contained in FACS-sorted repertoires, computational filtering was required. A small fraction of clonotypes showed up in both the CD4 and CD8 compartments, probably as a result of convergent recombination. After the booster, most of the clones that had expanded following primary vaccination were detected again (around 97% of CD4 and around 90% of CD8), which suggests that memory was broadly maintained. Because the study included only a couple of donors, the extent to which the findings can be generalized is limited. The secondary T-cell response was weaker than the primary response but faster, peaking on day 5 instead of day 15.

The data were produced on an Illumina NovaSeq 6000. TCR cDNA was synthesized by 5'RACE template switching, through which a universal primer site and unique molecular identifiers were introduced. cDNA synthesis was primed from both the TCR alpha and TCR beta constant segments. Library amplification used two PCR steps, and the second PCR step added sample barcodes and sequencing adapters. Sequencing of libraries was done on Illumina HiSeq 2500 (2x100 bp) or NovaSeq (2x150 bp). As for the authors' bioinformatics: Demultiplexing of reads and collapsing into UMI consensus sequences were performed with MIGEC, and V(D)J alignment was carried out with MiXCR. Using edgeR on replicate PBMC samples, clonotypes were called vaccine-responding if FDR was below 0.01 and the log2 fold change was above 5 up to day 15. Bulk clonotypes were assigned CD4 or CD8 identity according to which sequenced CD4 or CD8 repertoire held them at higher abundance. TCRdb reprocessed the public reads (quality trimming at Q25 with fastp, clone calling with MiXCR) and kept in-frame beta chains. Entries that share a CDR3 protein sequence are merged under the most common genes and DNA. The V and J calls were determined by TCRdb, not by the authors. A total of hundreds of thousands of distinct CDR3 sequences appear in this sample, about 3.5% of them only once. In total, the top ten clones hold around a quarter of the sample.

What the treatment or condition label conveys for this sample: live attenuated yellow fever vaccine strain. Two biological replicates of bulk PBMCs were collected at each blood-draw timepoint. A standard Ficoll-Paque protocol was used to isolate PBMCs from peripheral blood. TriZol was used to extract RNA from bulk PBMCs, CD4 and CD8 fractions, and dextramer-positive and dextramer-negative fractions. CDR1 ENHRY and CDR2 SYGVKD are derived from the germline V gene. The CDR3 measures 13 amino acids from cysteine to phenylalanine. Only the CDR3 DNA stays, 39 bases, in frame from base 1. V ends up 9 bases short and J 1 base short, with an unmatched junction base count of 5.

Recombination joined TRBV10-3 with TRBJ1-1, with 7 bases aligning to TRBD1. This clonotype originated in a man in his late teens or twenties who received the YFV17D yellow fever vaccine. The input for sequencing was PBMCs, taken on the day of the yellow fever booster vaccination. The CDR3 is CAIGTAPNTEAFF. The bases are TGTGCCATAGGGACAGCCCCGAACACTGAAGCTTTCTTT.